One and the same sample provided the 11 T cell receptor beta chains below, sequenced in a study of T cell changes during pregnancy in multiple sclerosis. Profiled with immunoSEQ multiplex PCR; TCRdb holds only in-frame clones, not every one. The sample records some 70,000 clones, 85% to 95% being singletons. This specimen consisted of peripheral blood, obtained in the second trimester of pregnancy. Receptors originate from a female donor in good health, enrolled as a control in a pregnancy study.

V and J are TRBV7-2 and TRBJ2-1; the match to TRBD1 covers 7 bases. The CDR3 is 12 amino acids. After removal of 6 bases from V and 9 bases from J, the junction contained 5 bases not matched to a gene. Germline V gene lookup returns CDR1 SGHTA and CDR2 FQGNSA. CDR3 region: CASRQTGVEQFF. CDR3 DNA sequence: TGTGCCAGCAGACAAACAGGGGTTGAGCAGTTCTTC. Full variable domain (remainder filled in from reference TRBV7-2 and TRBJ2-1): GAGVSQSPSNKVTEKGKDVELRCDPISGHTALYWYRQSLGQGLEFLIYFQGNSAPDKSGLPSDRFSAERTGGSVSTLTIQRTQQEDSAVYLCASRQTGVEQFFGPGTRLTVL.

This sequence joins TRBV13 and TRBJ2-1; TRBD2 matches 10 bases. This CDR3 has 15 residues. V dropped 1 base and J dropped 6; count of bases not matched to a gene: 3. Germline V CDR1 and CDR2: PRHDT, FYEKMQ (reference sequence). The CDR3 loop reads CASSLEASGGNEQFF. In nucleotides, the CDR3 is TGTGCCAGCAGCTTAGAGGCTAGCGGGGGCAATGAGCAGTTCTTC.

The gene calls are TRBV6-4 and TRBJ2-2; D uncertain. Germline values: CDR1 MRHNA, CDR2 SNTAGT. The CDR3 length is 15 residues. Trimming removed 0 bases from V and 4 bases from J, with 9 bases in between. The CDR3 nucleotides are TGTGCCAGCAGTGACTCGGGCCTAAGCACCGGGGAGCTGTTTTTT. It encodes CASSDSGLSTGELFF.

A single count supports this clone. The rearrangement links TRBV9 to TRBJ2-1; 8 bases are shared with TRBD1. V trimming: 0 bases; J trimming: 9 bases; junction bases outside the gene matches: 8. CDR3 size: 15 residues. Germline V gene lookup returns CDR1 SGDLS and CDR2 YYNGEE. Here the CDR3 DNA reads TGTGCCAGCAGCGTAGGCCCCAGGGGGCAAGGTGAGCAGTTCTTC. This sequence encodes CASSVGPRGQGEQFF.

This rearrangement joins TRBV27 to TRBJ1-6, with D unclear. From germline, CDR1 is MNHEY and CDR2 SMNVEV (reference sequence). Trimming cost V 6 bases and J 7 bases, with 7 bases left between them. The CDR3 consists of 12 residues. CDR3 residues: CASSPQNSPLHF. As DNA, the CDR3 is TGTGCCAGCAGCCCCCAGAATTCACCCCTCCACTTT.

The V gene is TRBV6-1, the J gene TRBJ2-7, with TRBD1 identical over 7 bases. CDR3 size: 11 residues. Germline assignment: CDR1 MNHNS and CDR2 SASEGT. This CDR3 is CAGGVEDEQYF. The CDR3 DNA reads TGTGCAGGGGGCGTCGAGGACGAGCAGTACTTC.

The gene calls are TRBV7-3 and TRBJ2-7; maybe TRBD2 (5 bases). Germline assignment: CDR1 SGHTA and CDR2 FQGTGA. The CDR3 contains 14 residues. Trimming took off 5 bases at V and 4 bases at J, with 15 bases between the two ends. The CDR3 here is CASSPGGSRYEQYF. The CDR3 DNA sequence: TGTGCCAGCAGCCCGGGCGGGTCAAGATACGAGCAGTACTTC.

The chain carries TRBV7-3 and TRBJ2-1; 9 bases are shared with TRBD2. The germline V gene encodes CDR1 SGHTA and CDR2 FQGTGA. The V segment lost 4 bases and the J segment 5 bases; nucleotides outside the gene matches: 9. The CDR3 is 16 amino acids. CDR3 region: CASSSSGGPRNNEQFF. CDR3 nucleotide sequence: TGTGCCAGCAGCTCCAGCGGGGGGCCCCGGAACAATGAGCAGTTCTTC.

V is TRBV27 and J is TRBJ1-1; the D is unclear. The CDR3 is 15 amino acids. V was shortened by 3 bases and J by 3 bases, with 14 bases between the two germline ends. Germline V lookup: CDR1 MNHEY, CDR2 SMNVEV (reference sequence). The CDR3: CASSFSRVGYTEAFF. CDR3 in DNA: TGTGCCAGCAGTTTTTCGAGGGTGGGGTACACTGAAGCTTTCTTT.

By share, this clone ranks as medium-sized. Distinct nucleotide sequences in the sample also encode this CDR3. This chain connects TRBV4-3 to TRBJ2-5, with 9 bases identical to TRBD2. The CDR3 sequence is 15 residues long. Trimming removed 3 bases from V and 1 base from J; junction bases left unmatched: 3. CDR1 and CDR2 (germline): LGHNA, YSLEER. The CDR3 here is CASSQRGGVQETQYF. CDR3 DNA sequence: TGCGCCAGCAGCCAGCGGGGGGGGGTCCAAGAGACCCAGTACTTC.

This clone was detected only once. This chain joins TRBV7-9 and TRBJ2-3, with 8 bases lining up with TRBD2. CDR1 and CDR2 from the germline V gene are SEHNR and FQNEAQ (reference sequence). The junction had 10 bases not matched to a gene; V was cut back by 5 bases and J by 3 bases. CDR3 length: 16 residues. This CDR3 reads CASSPPGVAGTDTQYF. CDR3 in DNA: TGTGCCAGCAGCCCACCTGGGGTAGCGGGGACAGATACGCAGTATTTT. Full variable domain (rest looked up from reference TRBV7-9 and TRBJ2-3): DTGVSQNPRHKITKRGQNVTFRCDPISEHNRLYWYRQTLGQGPEFLTYFQNEAQLEKSRLLSDRFSAERPKGSFSTLEIQRTEQGDSAMYLCASSPPGVAGTDTQYFGPGTRLTVL.